This T cell receptor (beta chain) was captured by sequencing in a study of T cell responses to AZD1222 COVID-19 vaccine. The data were produced by immunoSEQ multiplex PCR, yet TCRdb's version contains in-frame clones alone and is incomplete. The table has approximately 160,000 clones, 70% to 90% seen once; the top ten hold 3% to 4%. V lost 8 bases, J lost 3 bases, and 8 bases stayed unmatched. The CDR3 totals 15 residues. Germline CDR1 and CDR2: SNHLY and FYNNEI. Overall study findings and caveats: Two AZD1222 doses significantly raised spike-specific TCR breadth and depth over controls. The peak T cell response came first, and repertoires were sampled only after it. Mapped onto spike, vaccine-associated CD4 TCRs spanned it and were dominant at 160-218 and 743-854. Only 5 or 6 individuals given AZD1222 were seropositive at baseline.

In regard to this clone: Its antigen is unidentified.

This receptor was taken from an adult in good health. The V and J genes are TRBV2 and TRBJ2-2; TRBD1 agrees at 8 bases. Sequencing used peripheral blood, obtained on day 0 of MenACWY control vaccination. The chain's CDR3 is CASGGQVRDTGELFF. In nucleotides, the CDR3 is TGTGCCAGCGGGGGACAGGTCCGGGACACCGGGGAGCTGTTTTTT.